A selection of T cell receptor beta chains follows, all from one sample in a study of blood T cell repertoires in COVID-19. Clones were read by immunoSEQ multiplex PCR, and TCRdb kept only the in-frame ones, dropping some. The sample lists 80,000 to 100,000 clones, around 90% seen once, with about 1.6% in the top ten. Sequences were obtained from peripheral blood. The receptors stem from a human donor with active COVID-19. The donor label of this sample is uncertain. The CDR3 runs from the conserved cysteine through the conserved F or W. A D gene is named only where the DNA matches it firmly. Not every row has a clone size; where given, it reads once, few, many or a size class.

D gene: .
J gene: TRBJ2-3
V gene: TRBV7-3
clone size: .
CDR3 protein: CASSLSPSTDTQYF
CDR3 DNA: TGTGCCAGCAGCTTAAGTCCTAGCACAGATACGCAGTATTTT

D gene: .
J gene: TRBJ2-7
V gene: TRBV28
clone size: .
CDR3 protein: CASTPGQGGYEQYF
CDR3 DNA: TGTGCCAGCACTCCCGGGCAGGGGGGCTACGAGCAGTACTTC

D gene: .
J gene: TRBJ1-2
V gene: TRBV4-3
clone size: .
CDR3 protein: CASSQGVGGKGYGYTF
CDR3 DNA: TGCGCCAGCAGCCAAGGGGTCGGGGGGAAGGGCTATGGCTACACCTTC

D gene: TRBD2
J gene: TRBJ2-3
V gene: TRBV2
clone size: .
CDR3 protein: CASSRPSQVSGGASTDTQYF
CDR3 DNA: TGTGCCAGCAGTCGACCCAGTCAGGTTAGCGGGGGGGCCAGCACAGATACGCAGTATTTT

D gene: TRBD1
J gene: TRBJ1-2
V gene: TRBV24-1
clone size: .
CDR3 protein: CATSDPTGYGHYGYTF
CDR3 DNA: TGTGCCACCAGTGATCCGACAGGGTACGGGCACTATGGCTACACCTTC

D gene: .
J gene: TRBJ1-1
V gene: TRBV2
clone size: few
CDR3 protein: CASREGMAEAFF
CDR3 DNA: TGTGCCAGCAGGGAGGGGATGGCTGAAGCTTTCTTT

D gene: TRBD1
J gene: TRBJ2-7
V gene: TRBV7-9
clone size: .
CDR3 protein: CASSFGQGELDEQYF
CDR3 DNA: TGTGCCAGCAGCTTCGGACAGGGTGAGTTAGACGAGCAGTACTTC

D gene: .
J gene: TRBJ2-1
V gene: TRBV3-1/TRBV3-2
clone size: .
CDR3 protein: CASSQVDSEQFF
CDR3 DNA: TGTGCCAGCAGCCAAGTCGACAGTGAGCAGTTCTTC

D gene: TRBD1
J gene: TRBJ1-1
V gene: TRBV28
clone size: .
CDR3 protein: CASRQGQGGIPEAFF
CDR3 DNA: TGTGCCAGCAGGCAAGGACAGGGAGGGATTCCTGAAGCTTTCTTT

D gene: .
J gene: TRBJ2-3
V gene: TRBV7-9
clone size: .
CDR3 protein: CASSLVQTGTDTQYF
CDR3 DNA: TGTGCCAGCAGCTTAGTACAGACCGGCACAGATACGCAGTATTTT

D gene: TRBD1
J gene: TRBJ1-2
V gene: TRBV2
clone size: .
CDR3 protein: CASSIQGDYGYTF
CDR3 DNA: TGTGCCAGCAGCATACAGGGGGACTATGGCTACACCTTC

D gene: .
J gene: TRBJ2-7
V gene: TRBV27
clone size: .
CDR3 protein: CASNPSRTASYEQYF
CDR3 DNA: TGTGCCAGCAACCCCTCCAGGACAGCCTCCTACGAGCAGTACTTC

D gene: .
J gene: TRBJ2-5
V gene: TRBV12-3/TRBV12-4
clone size: .
CDR3 protein: CASSLKAAVLQYF
CDR3 DNA: TGTGCCAGCAGTTTAAAGGCGGCGGTCCTCCAGTACTTC

D gene: .
J gene: TRBJ2-1
V gene: TRBV7-6
clone size: .
CDR3 protein: CASSVQTYNEQFF
CDR3 DNA: TGTGCCAGCAGCGTCCAGACCTACAATGAGCAGTTCTTC

D gene: .
J gene: TRBJ1-5
V gene: TRBV4-1
clone size: .
CDR3 protein: CASSQDDIWREDVQPQHF
CDR3 DNA: TGCGCCAGCAGCCAAGATGATATTTGGAGGGAGGACGTTCAGCCCCAGCATTTT

D gene: .
J gene: TRBJ2-2
V gene: TRBV7-8
clone size: .
CDR3 protein: CASSPYLNAPGELFF
CDR3 DNA: TGTGCCAGCAGCCCTTACTTAAACGCCCCCGGGGAGCTGTTTTTT

D gene: TRBD1
J gene: TRBJ1-2
V gene: TRBV29-1
clone size: once
CDR3 protein: CSVLSGDSNYGYTF
CDR3 DNA: TGCAGCGTTCTCTCCGGGGACAGCAACTATGGCTACACCTTC

D gene: .
J gene: TRBJ2-3
V gene: TRBV6-5
clone size: once
CDR3 protein: CASQITGQLTDTQYF
CDR3 DNA: TGTGCCAGCCAAATAACGGGACAACTCACAGATACGCAGTATTTT

D gene: .
J gene: TRBJ1-1
V gene: TRBV3-1/TRBV3-2
clone size: .
CDR3 protein: CASSQGRGGEFRFF
CDR3 DNA: TGTGCCAGCAGCCAAGGAAGAGGTGGAGAGTTTCGGTTCTTT

D gene: .
J gene: TRBJ1-5
V gene: TRBV6-2/TRBV6-3
clone size: .
CDR3 protein: CASSLLPYSNQPQHF
CDR3 DNA: TGTGCCAGCAGTCTCCTCCCGTATAGCAATCAGCCCCAGCATTTT

D gene: TRBD1
J gene: TRBJ1-1
V gene: TRBV18
clone size: .
CDR3 protein: CASSLGQGANTEAFF
CDR3 DNA: TGTGCCAGCTCACTCGGACAGGGGGCGAACACTGAAGCTTTCTTT

D gene: .
J gene: TRBJ2-7
V gene: TRBV6-6
clone size: once
CDR3 protein: CASSSGGQSYEQYF
CDR3 DNA: TGTGCCAGCAGTTCCGGGGGACAGAGCTACGAGCAGTACTTC

D gene: TRBD1
J gene: TRBJ2-3
V gene: TRBV20-1
clone size: .
CDR3 protein: CSASVGQLTDTQYF
CDR3 DNA: TGCAGTGCTAGTGTGGGACAGCTCACAGATACGCAGTATTTT

D gene: TRBD1
J gene: TRBJ1-1
V gene: TRBV6-5
clone size: once
CDR3 protein: CASSRGQTNTEAFF
CDR3 DNA: TGTGCCAGCAGTAGGGGGCAGACGAACACTGAAGCTTTCTTT

D gene: .
J gene: TRBJ1-1
V gene: TRBV6-2/TRBV6-3
clone size: .
CDR3 protein: CASSYTQRGEAFF
CDR3 DNA: TGTGCCAGCAGTTACACGCAAAGGGGTGAAGCTTTCTTT

D gene: TRBD2
J gene: TRBJ2-5
V gene: TRBV27
clone size: .
CDR3 protein: CASSPIRTSGGPGGTQYF
CDR3 DNA: TGTGCCAGCAGTCCAATCCGGACTAGCGGGGGGCCCGGGGGGACCCAGTACTTC

D gene: .
J gene: TRBJ1-1
V gene: TRBV6-5
clone size: .
CDR3 protein: CASRRGNTEAFF
CDR3 DNA: TGTGCCAGCCGCAGGGGGAACACTGAAGCTTTCTTT

D gene: TRBD2
J gene: TRBJ2-2
V gene: TRBV18
clone size: .
CDR3 protein: CASSPVPSGGNTGELFF
CDR3 DNA: TGTGCCAGCTCACCTGTGCCTAGCGGGGGAAACACCGGGGAGCTGTTTTTT

D gene: .
J gene: TRBJ2-2
V gene: TRBV7-2
clone size: .
CDR3 protein: CASSLLASGELFF
CDR3 DNA: TGTGCCAGCAGCTTATTAGCCTCCGGGGAGCTGTTTTTT

D gene: TRBD1
J gene: TRBJ2-5
V gene: TRBV19
clone size: .
CDR3 protein: CASRSTGAVGAQYF
CDR3 DNA: TGTGCCAGTAGATCGACAGGGGCAGTTGGGGCCCAGTACTTC

D gene: .
J gene: TRBJ1-1
V gene: TRBV15
clone size: .
CDR3 protein: CATSRGRGTEAFF
CDR3 DNA: TGTGCCACCAGCAGAGGCAGAGGCACTGAAGCTTTCTTT

D gene: .
J gene: TRBJ1-2
V gene: TRBV15
clone size: .
CDR3 protein: CATSRDRGYGYTF
CDR3 DNA: TGTGCCACCAGCAGAGATAGGGGCTATGGCTACACCTTC

D gene: .
J gene: TRBJ2-1
V gene: TRBV2
clone size: .
CDR3 protein: CASSDYRRQSINNEQFF
CDR3 DNA: TGTGCCAGCAGTGATTACAGGAGACAGAGTATTAACAATGAGCAGTTCTTC

D gene: .
J gene: TRBJ2-1
V gene: TRBV6-2/TRBV6-3
clone size: .
CDR3 protein: CASSTVLVQFF
CDR3 DNA: TGTGCCAGCAGTACCGTTCTAGTGCAGTTCTTC

D gene: .
J gene: TRBJ1-1
V gene: TRBV6-5
clone size: .
CDR3 protein: CASSYEGDTEAFF
CDR3 DNA: TGTGCCAGCAGTTACGAGGGAGACACTGAAGCTTTCTTT

D gene: .
J gene: TRBJ1-1
V gene: TRBV27
clone size: few
CDR3 protein: CASSLNRNTEAFF
CDR3 DNA: TGTGCCAGCAGTTTAAACAGGAACACTGAAGCTTTCTTT

D gene: TRBD2
J gene: TRBJ2-1
V gene: TRBV5-1
clone size: .
CDR3 protein: CASSFAGGLNEQFF
CDR3 DNA: TGCGCCAGCAGCTTTGCGGGGGGGCTGAATGAGCAGTTCTTC

D gene: .
J gene: TRBJ1-2
V gene: TRBV28
clone size: .
CDR3 protein: CASSFPTGVQLSYTF
CDR3 DNA: TGTGCCAGCAGTTTCCCCACAGGAGTCCAACTTTCCTACACCTTC

D gene: TRBD1
J gene: TRBJ2-1
V gene: TRBV24-1
clone size: .
CDR3 protein: CATSDLWTGCGEQFF
CDR3 DNA: TGTGCCACCAGTGATTTATGGACAGGCTGTGGTGAGCAGTTCTTC

D gene: TRBD1
J gene: TRBJ1-5
V gene: TRBV11-3
clone size: .
CDR3 protein: CASSSDRGTLSNQPQHF
CDR3 DNA: TGTGCCAGCAGCTCGGACAGGGGAACCCTTAGCAATCAGCCCCAGCATTTT

D gene: .
J gene: TRBJ1-3
V gene: TRBV9
clone size: .
CDR3 protein: CASSVDSSGNTIYF
CDR3 DNA: TGTGCCAGCAGCGTAGACAGCTCTGGAAACACCATATATTTT

D gene: TRBD1
J gene: TRBJ1-5
V gene: TRBV2
clone size: .
CDR3 protein: CASMGQGFPNQPQHF
CDR3 DNA: TGTGCCAGCATGGGACAGGGCTTTCCCAATCAGCCCCAGCATTTT

D gene: .
J gene: TRBJ1-2
V gene: TRBV6-5
clone size: .
CDR3 protein: CASSSAGGAYGYTF
CDR3 DNA: TGTGCCAGCAGTTCCGCGGGGGGGGCCTATGGCTACACCTTC

D gene: TRBD1
J gene: TRBJ2-6
V gene: TRBV19
clone size: .
CDR3 protein: CASRPRDRPSGANVLTF
CDR3 DNA: TGTGCCAGTAGGCCTCGGGACAGACCCTCTGGGGCCAACGTCCTGACTTTC

D gene: TRBD2
J gene: TRBJ2-5
V gene: TRBV5-1
clone size: .
CDR3 protein: CASSLGTSGQETQYF
CDR3 DNA: TGCGCCAGCAGCTTGGGGACTAGCGGTCAAGAGACCCAGTACTTC

D gene: .
J gene: TRBJ2-6
V gene: TRBV5-1
clone size: .
CDR3 protein: CASSFAGSGANVLTF
CDR3 DNA: TGCGCCAGCAGCTTCGCAGGGTCTGGGGCCAACGTCCTGACTTTC

D gene: TRBD1
J gene: TRBJ1-2
V gene: TRBV4-1
clone size: few
CDR3 protein: CASSQLEQGAGYGYTF
CDR3 DNA: TGCGCCAGCAGCCAACTCGAACAGGGGGCGGGCTATGGCTACACCTTC

D gene: TRBD2
J gene: TRBJ2-1
V gene: TRBV9
clone size: .
CDR3 protein: CASSPGTSEMLNYYNEQFF
CDR3 DNA: TGTGCCAGCAGCCCCGGGACTAGCGAAATGCTGAACTACTACAATGAGCAGTTCTTC

D gene: TRBD1
J gene: TRBJ2-1
V gene: TRBV2
clone size: .
CDR3 protein: CASSGSGGKSNEQFF
CDR3 DNA: TGTGCCAGCAGTGGTTCAGGGGGTAAAAGTAATGAGCAGTTCTTC

D gene: .
J gene: TRBJ2-7
V gene: TRBV9
clone size: .
CDR3 protein: CASSVVPGSSYEQYF
CDR3 DNA: TGTGCCAGCAGCGTAGTTCCCGGGAGCTCCTACGAGCAGTACTTC

D gene: TRBD1
J gene: TRBJ2-7
V gene: TRBV6-5
clone size: once
CDR3 protein: CASRTGVGPYEQYF
CDR3 DNA: TGTGCCAGCAGGACAGGGGTAGGCCCCTACGAGCAGTACTTC

D gene: .
J gene: TRBJ2-2
V gene: TRBV6-2/TRBV6-3
clone size: .
CDR3 protein: CASSQTRTTGELFF
CDR3 DNA: TGTGCCAGCAGCCAGACTAGGACCACCGGGGAGCTGTTTTTT

D gene: TRBD1
J gene: TRBJ2-2
V gene: TRBV7-9
clone size: .
CDR3 protein: CASSGRTGMSGELFF
CDR3 DNA: TGTGCCAGCAGCGGCCGGACAGGGATGTCCGGGGAGCTGTTTTTT

D gene: TRBD1
J gene: TRBJ1-1
V gene: TRBV5-1
clone size: .
CDR3 protein: CASSLAGTGVPTEAFF
CDR3 DNA: TGCGCCAGCAGCTTGGCCGGGACAGGGGTCCCAACTGAAGCTTTCTTT

D gene: .
J gene: TRBJ1-6
V gene: TRBV19
clone size: .
CDR3 protein: CASSDSYSPLHF
CDR3 DNA: TGTGCCAGTAGCGACAGTTATTCACCCCTCCACTTT

D gene: .
J gene: TRBJ1-2
V gene: TRBV29-1
clone size: .
CDR3 protein: CSGTGGATDDYGYTF
CDR3 DNA: TGCAGCGGGACGGGGGGGGCCACTGATGACTATGGCTACACCTTC

D gene: .
J gene: TRBJ1-6
V gene: TRBV7-2
clone size: .
CDR3 protein: CASSQKGSTTLRYNSPLHF
CDR3 DNA: TGTGCCAGCAGCCAAAAAGGCAGCACTACTCTTCGCTATAATTCACCCCTCCACTTT